This T cell receptor (beta chain) was recorded in a study of cytomegalovirus exposure and HLA in healthy donors. It was with 60 Vbeta and 13 Jbeta primers that the PCR ran. TCRdb keeps only in-frame clones here, not all; method: immunoSEQ multiplex PCR. The sample shows about 190,000 clones, more than 70% of them seen only once. V lost 4 bases and J 0 bases, leaving 12 bases between the germline ends. The CDR3 spans 15 residues. In germline, CDR1 is MNHEY, CDR2 SMNVEV (reference sequence). Sequences were obtained from PBMCs. The sequence was collected from a man aged 30 to 39 in good health and CMV-seropositive. The chain carries TRBV27 and TRBJ1-2; D perhaps matches TRBD1 (5 bases). In nucleotides, the CDR3 is TGTGCCAGCAGTTCCTCGGGACTGCCTAACTATGGCTACACCTTC. Amino acids: CASSSSGLPNYGYTF.